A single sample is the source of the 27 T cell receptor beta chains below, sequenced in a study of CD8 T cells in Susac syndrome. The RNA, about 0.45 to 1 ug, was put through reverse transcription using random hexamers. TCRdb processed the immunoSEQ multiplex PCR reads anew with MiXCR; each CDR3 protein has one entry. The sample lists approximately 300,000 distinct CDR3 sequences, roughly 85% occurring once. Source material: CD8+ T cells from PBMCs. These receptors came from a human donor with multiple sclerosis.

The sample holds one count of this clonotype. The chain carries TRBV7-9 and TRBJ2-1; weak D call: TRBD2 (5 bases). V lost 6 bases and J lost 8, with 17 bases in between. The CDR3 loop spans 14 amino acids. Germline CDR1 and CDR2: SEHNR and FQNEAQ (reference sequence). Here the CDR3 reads CASSGGLNTDEQFF. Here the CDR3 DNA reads TGTGCCAGCAGTGGTGGACTTAACACGGATGAGCAGTTCTTC.

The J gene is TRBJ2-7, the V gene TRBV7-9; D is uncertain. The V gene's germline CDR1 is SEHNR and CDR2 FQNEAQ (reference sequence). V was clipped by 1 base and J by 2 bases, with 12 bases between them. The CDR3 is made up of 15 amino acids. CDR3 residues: CASSLGQAVTYEQYF. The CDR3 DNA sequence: TGTGCCAGCAGCTTAGGTCAGGCAGTGACCTACGAGCAGTACTTC. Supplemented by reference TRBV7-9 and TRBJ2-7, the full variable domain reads DTGVSQNPRHKITKRGQNVTFRCDPISEHNRLYWYRQTLGQGPEFLTYFQNEAQLEKSRLLSDRFSAERPKGSFSTLEIQRTEQGDSAMYLCASSLGQAVTYEQYFGPGTRLTVT.

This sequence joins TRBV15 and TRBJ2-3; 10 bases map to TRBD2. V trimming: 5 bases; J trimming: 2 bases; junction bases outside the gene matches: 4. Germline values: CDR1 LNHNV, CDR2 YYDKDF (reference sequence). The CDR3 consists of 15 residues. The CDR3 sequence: CATSESGRATDTQYF. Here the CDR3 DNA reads TGTGCCACCAGCGAGAGCGGGAGGGCCACAGATACGCAGTATTTT.

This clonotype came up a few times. This chain's CDR3 is CASSPLEGVAYEQYF. CDR3 sequence (DNA): TGTGCCAGTAGTCCCCTCGAGGGCGTAGCCTACGAGCAGTACTTC. The J gene is TRBJ2-7, the V gene TRBV19, with D perhaps TRBD2 (5 bases). The CDR3 extends over 15 amino acids. Deletions cut 5 bases from V and 2 bases from J, with 16 bases between. Germline CDR1 and CDR2: LNHDA and SQIVND (reference sequence).

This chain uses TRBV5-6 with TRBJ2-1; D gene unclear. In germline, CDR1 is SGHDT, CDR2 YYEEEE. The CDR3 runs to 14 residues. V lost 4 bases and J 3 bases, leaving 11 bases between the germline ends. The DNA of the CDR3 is TGTGCCAGCAGCCCCCCCCGAGACTACAATGAGCAGTTCTTC. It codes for CASSPPRDYNEQFF.

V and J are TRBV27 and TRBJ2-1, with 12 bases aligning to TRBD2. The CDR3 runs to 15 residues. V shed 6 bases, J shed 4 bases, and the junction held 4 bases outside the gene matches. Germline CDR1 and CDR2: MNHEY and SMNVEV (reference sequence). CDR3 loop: CASSKGTSGYNEQFF. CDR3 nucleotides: TGTGCCAGCAGCAAAGGGACTAGCGGGTACAATGAGCAGTTCTTC.

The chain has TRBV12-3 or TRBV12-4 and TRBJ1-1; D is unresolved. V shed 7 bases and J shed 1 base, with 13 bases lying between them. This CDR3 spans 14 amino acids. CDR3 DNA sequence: TGTGCCAGCACTGCCCCTACATGGAACACTGAAGCTTTCTTT. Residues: CASTAPTWNTEAFF.

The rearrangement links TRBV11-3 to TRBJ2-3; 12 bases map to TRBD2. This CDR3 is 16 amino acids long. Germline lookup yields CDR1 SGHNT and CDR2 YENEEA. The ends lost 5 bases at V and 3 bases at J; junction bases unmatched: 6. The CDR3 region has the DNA TGTGCCAGCAGCCCGGAACTAGCGGGAGGAACAGATACGCAGTATTTT. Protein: CASSPELAGGTDTQYF.

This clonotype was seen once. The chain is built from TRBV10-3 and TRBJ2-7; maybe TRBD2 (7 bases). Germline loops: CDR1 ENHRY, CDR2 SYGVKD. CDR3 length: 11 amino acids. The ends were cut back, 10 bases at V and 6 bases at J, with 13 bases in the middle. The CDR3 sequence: CATEGGGEQYF. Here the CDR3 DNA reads TGTGCCACCGAGGGGGGGGGCGAGCAGTACTTC.

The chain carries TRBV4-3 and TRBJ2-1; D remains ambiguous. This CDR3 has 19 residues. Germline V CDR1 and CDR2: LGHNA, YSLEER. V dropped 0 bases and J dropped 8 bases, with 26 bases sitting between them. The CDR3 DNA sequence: TGCGCCAGCAGCCAAGAAATCACCGGAAGATACCCCCCTTTGGATGAGCAGTTCTTC. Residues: CASSQEITGRYPPLDEQFF.

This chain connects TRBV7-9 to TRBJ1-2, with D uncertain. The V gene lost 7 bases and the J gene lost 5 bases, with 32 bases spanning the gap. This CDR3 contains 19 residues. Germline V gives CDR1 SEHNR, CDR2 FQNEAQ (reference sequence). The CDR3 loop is CASNINVEQPLGIVYGYTF. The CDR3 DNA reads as TGTGCCAGCAACATAAACGTAGAACAGCCACTGGGTATTGTATATGGCTACACCTTC.

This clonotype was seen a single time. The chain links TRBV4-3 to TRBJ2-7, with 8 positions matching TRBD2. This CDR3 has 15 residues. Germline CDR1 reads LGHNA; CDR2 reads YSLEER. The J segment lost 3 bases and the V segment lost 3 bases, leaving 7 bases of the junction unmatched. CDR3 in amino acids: CASSHFREGDYEQYF. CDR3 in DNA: TGCGCCAGCAGCCATTTCCGGGAGGGGGACTACGAGCAGTACTTC.

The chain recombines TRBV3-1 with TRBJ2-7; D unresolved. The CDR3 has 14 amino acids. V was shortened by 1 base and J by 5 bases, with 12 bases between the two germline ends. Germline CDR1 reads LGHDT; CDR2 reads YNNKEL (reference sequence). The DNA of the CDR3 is TGTGCCAGCAGCCAAGCAAGGTCAGAGGACGAGCAGTACTTC. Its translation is CASSQARSEDEQYF.

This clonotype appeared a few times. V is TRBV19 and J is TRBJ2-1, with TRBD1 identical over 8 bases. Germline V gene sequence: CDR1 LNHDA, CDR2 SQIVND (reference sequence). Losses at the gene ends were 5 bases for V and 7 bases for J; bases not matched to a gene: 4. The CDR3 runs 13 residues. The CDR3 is CASSVGQGNEQFF. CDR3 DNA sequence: TGTGCCAGTAGTGTCGGACAGGGAAATGAGCAGTTCTTC.

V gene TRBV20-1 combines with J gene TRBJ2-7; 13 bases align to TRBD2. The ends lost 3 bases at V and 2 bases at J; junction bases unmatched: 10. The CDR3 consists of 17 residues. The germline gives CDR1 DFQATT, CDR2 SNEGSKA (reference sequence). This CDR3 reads CSASTATSGRPTYEQYF. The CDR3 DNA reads TGCAGTGCTAGTACGGCGACTAGCGGGAGGCCGACCTACGAGCAGTACTTC.

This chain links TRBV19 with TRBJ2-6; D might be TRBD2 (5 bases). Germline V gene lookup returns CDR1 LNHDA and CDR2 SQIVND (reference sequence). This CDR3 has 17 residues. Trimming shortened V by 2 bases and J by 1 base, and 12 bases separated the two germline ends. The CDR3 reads CASSISRDLSGANVLTF. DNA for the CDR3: TGTGCCAGTAGTATATCGAGGGATTTGTCTGGGGCCAACGTCCTGACTTTC.

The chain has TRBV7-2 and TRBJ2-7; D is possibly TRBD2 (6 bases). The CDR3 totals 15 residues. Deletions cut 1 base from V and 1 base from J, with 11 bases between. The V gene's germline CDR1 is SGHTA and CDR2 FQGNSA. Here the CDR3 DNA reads TGTGCCAGCAGCTTAGAAGGTGGGAGGTCCTACGAGCAGTACTTC. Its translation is CASSLEGGRSYEQYF.

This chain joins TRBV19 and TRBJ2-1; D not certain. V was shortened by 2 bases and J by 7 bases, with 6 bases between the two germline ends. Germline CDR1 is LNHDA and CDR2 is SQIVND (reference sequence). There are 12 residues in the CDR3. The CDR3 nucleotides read TGTGCCAGTAGTATACTAGGTAATGAGCAGTTCTTC. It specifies CASSILGNEQFF.

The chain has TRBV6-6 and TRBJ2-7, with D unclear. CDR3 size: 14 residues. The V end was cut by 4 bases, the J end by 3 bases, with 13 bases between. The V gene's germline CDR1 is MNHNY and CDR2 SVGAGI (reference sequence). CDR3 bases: TGTGCCAGCAGTTCTCCAGATACCTACTACGAGCAGTACTTC. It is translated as CASSSPDTYYEQYF.

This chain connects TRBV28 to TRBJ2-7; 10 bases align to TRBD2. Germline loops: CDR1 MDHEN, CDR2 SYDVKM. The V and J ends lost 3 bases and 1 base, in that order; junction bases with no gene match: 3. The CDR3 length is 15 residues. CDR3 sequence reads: CASSLGTSVSYEQYF. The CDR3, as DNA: TGTGCCAGCAGTTTGGGGACTAGCGTTTCCTACGAGCAGTACTTC. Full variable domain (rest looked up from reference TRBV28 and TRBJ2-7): DVKVTQSSRYLVKRTGEKVFLECVQDMDHENMFWYRQDPGLGLRLIYFSYDVKMKEKGDIPEGYSVSREKKERFSLILESASTNQTSMYLCASSLGTSVSYEQYFGPGTRLTVT.

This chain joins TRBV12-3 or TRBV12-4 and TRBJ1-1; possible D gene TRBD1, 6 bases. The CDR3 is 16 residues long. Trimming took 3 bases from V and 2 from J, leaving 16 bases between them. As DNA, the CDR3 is TGTGCCAGCAGTTTTGTGGGGGGGCAGCTAAACACTGAAGCTTTCTTT. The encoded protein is CASSFVGGQLNTEAFF.

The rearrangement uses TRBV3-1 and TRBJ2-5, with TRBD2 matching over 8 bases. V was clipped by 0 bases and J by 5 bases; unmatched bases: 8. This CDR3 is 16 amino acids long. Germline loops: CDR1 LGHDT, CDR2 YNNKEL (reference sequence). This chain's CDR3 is CASSQDRSSGGETQYF. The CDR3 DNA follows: TGTGCCAGCAGCCAAGATCGGAGCTCGGGGGGGGAGACCCAGTACTTC.

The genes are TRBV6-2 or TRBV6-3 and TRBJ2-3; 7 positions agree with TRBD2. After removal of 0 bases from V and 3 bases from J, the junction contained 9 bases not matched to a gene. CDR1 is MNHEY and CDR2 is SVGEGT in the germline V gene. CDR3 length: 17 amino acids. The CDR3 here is CASSYSSGGRPTDTQYF. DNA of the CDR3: TGTGCCAGCAGTTACTCGAGTGGCGGGAGACCGACAGATACGCAGTATTTT.

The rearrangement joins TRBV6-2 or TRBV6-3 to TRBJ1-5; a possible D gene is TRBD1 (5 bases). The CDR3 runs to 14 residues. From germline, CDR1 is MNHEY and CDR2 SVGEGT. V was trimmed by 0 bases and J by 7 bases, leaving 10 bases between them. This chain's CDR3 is CASSYSGPRQPQHF. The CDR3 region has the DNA TGTGCCAGCAGTTACTCGGGACCCAGGCAGCCCCAGCATTTT.

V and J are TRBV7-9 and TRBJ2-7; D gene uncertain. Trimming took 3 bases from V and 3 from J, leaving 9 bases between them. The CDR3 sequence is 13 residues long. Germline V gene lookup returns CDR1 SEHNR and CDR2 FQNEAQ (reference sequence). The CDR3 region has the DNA TGTGCCAGCAGCTTGGACCCTTTCTACGAGCAGTACTTC. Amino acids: CASSLDPFYEQYF.

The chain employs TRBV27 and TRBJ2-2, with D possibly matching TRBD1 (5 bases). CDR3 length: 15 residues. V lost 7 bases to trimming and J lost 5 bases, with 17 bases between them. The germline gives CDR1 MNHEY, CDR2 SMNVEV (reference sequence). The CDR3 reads CASTSGPAGTGELFF. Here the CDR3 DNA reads TGTGCCAGCACCTCAGGGCCAGCCGGTACCGGGGAGCTGTTTTTT.

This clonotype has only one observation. This CDR3 is CASSGMTSGGGYEQYF. The CDR3 DNA is TGTGCCAGCAGCGGAATGACTAGCGGAGGGGGATACGAGCAGTACTTC. The V call is TRBV5-8, the J call TRBJ2-7; 9 bases agree with TRBD2. V was clipped by 4 bases and J by 4 bases; unmatched bases: 12. The CDR3 extends over 16 amino acids. Germline-derived CDR1 and CDR2 are SGHTS and YDEGEE.